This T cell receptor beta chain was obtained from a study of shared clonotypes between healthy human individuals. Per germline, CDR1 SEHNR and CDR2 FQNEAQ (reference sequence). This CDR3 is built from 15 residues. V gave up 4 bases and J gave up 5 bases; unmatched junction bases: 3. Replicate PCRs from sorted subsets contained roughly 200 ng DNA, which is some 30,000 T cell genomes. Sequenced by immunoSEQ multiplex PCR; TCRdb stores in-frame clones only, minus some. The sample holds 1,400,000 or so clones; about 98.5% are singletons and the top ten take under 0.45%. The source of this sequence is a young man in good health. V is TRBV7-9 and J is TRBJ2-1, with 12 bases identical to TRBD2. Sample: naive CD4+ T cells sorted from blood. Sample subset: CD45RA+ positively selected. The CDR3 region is CASSYGLAGNNEQFF. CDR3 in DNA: TGTGCCAGCAGCTATGGACTAGCGGGAAACAATGAGCAGTTCTTC.